This note documents a single TCR beta chain sequence. No antigen is known for it. The data stem from a study of T cells after yellow fever vaccination. Study-level points and caveats: Subsequent booster samples again held most clones from primary vaccination (96% CD4, roughly 90% CD8).

Making TCR cDNA involved 5'RACE template switching, which added UMIs and a universal primer site. TCRdb reprocessed the 5' RACE reads via MiXCR and lists one record per CDR3 protein. The sample lists around 590,000 distinct CDR3 sequences, 10% to 15% occurring once. Germline CDR1 and CDR2: MNHNS and SASEGT. Trimming left V 7 bases short and J 4 bases short, with 16 bases between. This CDR3 comprises 14 residues. The starting material was PBMCs, obtained on the day of the yellow fever booster vaccination. This TCR derives from a man aged 25 to 40 who received the YFV17D yellow fever vaccine. The chain carries TRBV6-1 and TRBJ2-5; maybe TRBD2 (7 bases). The CDR3 nucleotides are TGTGCCAGCACCTACCGGGGGGCAGGAGAGACCCAGTACTTC. Translating it yields CASTYRGAGETQYF.